Listed below are T cell receptor beta chains from one sample, sequenced in a study of shared clonotypes between healthy human individuals. Clones were read by immunoSEQ multiplex PCR, and TCRdb kept only the in-frame ones, dropping some. The sample has under 2,500,000 clones, approximately 95% seen once. The specimen sequenced was naive CD4+ T cells sorted from blood. These receptors all come from a man aged 18 to 35 in good health. CDR3s include the opening cysteine and the closing phenylalanine or tryptophan. D genes are given only for firm matches. Clone sizes are given selectively: once, few, many, or a class where the clone is expanded.

D gene: TRBD2; CDR3 length: 12; V gene: TRBV15; J gene: TRBJ2-7; clone size: NA; CDR3 protein: CATGLAGAEQYF; CDR3 DNA: TGTGCCACCGGACTAGCGGGGGCCGAGCAGTACTTC
D gene: NA; CDR3 length: 13; V gene: TRBV4-1; J gene: TRBJ1-2; clone size: NA; CDR3 protein: CASRQDTNYGYTF; CDR3 DNA: TGCGCCAGCCGGCAGGACACTAACTATGGCTACACCTTC
D gene: TRBD1; CDR3 length: 17; V gene: TRBV11-2; J gene: TRBJ1-5; clone size: NA; CDR3 protein: CASSLGRLTGGIQPQHF; CDR3 DNA: TGTGCCAGCAGCCTCGGAAGGCTGACAGGGGGTATTCAGCCCCAGCATTTT
D gene: NA; CDR3 length: 15; V gene: TRBV6-5; J gene: TRBJ2-7; clone size: NA; CDR3 protein: CASSPPGGGRAEQYF; CDR3 DNA: TGTGCCAGCAGCCCCCCCGGGGGTGGAAGGGCCGAGCAGTACTTC
D gene: NA; CDR3 length: 16; V gene: TRBV21-1; J gene: TRBJ1-2; clone size: NA; CDR3 protein: CASSKARDRGNYGYTF; CDR3 DNA: TGTGCCAGCAGCAAAGCCCGTGACAGGGGGAACTATGGCTACACCTTC
D gene: NA; CDR3 length: 14; V gene: TRBV9; J gene: TRBJ2-5; clone size: NA; CDR3 protein: CASSATLGWETQYF; CDR3 DNA: TGTGCCAGCAGCGCGACCCTCGGGTGGGAGACCCAGTACTTC
D gene: TRBD1; CDR3 length: 13; V gene: TRBV5-1; J gene: TRBJ2-5; clone size: NA; CDR3 protein: CASSSTGEETQYF; CDR3 DNA: TGCGCCAGCAGCTCTACAGGGGAAGAGACCCAGTACTTC
D gene: NA; CDR3 length: 15; V gene: TRBV28; J gene: TRBJ2-1; clone size: NA; CDR3 protein: CASSLRQGTGGEQFF; CDR3 DNA: TGTGCCAGCAGTTTACGCCAGGGTACCGGGGGAGAGCAGTTCTTC
D gene: NA; CDR3 length: 14; V gene: TRBV7-9; J gene: TRBJ2-7; clone size: NA; CDR3 protein: CASSFPVDSHEQYF; CDR3 DNA: TGTGCCAGCAGCTTCCCGGTTGACAGCCACGAGCAGTACTTC
D gene: TRBD1; CDR3 length: 21; V gene: TRBV15; J gene: TRBJ1-5; clone size: NA; CDR3 protein: CATSKGLTGGGIIYSNQPQHF; CDR3 DNA: TGTGCCACCAGCAAAGGATTAACAGGGGGCGGGATTATTTATAGCAATCAGCCCCAGCATTTT
D gene: NA; CDR3 length: 12; V gene: TRBV30; J gene: TRBJ2-7; clone size: NA; CDR3 protein: CAWSARVYEQYF; CDR3 DNA: TGTGCCTGGAGTGCCCGTGTCTACGAGCAGTACTTC
D gene: NA; CDR3 length: 12; V gene: TRBV29-1; J gene: TRBJ2-7; clone size: NA; CDR3 protein: CSVEQGRREQYF; CDR3 DNA: TGCAGCGTTGAACAGGGGCGACGCGAGCAGTACTTC
D gene: NA; CDR3 length: 16; V gene: TRBV2; J gene: TRBJ2-5; clone size: once; CDR3 protein: CASSAGQSKGLETQYF; CDR3 DNA: TGTGCCAGCAGTGCTGGACAGTCAAAGGGATTAGAGACCCAGTACTTC
D gene: NA; CDR3 length: 12; V gene: TRBV6-1; J gene: TRBJ1-4; clone size: NA; CDR3 protein: CASLGRNEKLFF; CDR3 DNA: TGTGCCAGTCTGGGCAGAAATGAAAAACTGTTTTTT
D gene: NA; CDR3 length: 13; V gene: TRBV7-3; J gene: TRBJ2-2; clone size: NA; CDR3 protein: CASRAGNAGELFF; CDR3 DNA: TGTGCCAGCAGGGCAGGGAACGCCGGGGAGCTGTTTTTT
D gene: NA; CDR3 length: 16; V gene: TRBV15; J gene: TRBJ1-3; clone size: NA; CDR3 protein: CATSADRPYSGNTIYF; CDR3 DNA: TGTGCCACTTCGGCGGACAGACCCTACTCTGGAAACACCATATATTTT
D gene: NA; CDR3 length: 13; V gene: TRBV7-2; J gene: TRBJ1-5; clone size: once; CDR3 protein: CASSSPSREPQHF; CDR3 DNA: TGTGCCAGCAGCTCTCCGTCGAGAGAGCCCCAGCATTTT
D gene: NA; CDR3 length: 16; V gene: TRBV6-1; J gene: TRBJ2-1; clone size: NA; CDR3 protein: CASSAIAESSYNEQFF; CDR3 DNA: TGTGCCAGCAGTGCAATAGCGGAAAGCTCCTACAATGAGCAGTTCTTC
D gene: NA; CDR3 length: 13; V gene: TRBV29-1; J gene: TRBJ1-1; clone size: NA; CDR3 protein: CSVAPRLGGEAFF; CDR3 DNA: TGCAGCGTTGCCCCCCGTCTGGGCGGGGAAGCTTTCTTT
D gene: NA; CDR3 length: 14; V gene: TRBV2; J gene: TRBJ2-5; clone size: NA; CDR3 protein: CASKVGPKQETQYF; CDR3 DNA: TGTGCCAGCAAGGTCGGGCCTAAGCAAGAGACCCAGTACTTC
D gene: NA; CDR3 length: 16; V gene: TRBV28; J gene: TRBJ1-6; clone size: NA; CDR3 protein: CASSTSGTPFNSPLHF; CDR3 DNA: TGTGCCAGCAGTACCTCCGGGACCCCGTTTAATTCACCCCTCCACTTT
D gene: NA; CDR3 length: 14; V gene: TRBV4-1; J gene: TRBJ1-4; clone size: NA; CDR3 protein: CASSRSVVGEKLFF; CDR3 DNA: TGCGCCAGCAGCCGGTCCGTGGTAGGTGAAAAACTGTTTTTT
D gene: NA; CDR3 length: 16; V gene: TRBV27; J gene: TRBJ2-3; clone size: NA; CDR3 protein: CASSTRLRVGTDTQYF; CDR3 DNA: TGTGCCAGCAGTACCCGACTGCGCGTGGGCACAGATACGCAGTATTTT
D gene: NA; CDR3 length: 11; V gene: TRBV28; J gene: TRBJ2-3; clone size: NA; CDR3 protein: CASSLLDTQYF; CDR3 DNA: TGTGCCAGCAGTTTATTAGATACGCAGTATTTT
D gene: TRBD2; CDR3 length: 19; V gene: TRBV5-1; J gene: TRBJ2-3; clone size: NA; CDR3 protein: CASRPDGLAGLWGTDTQYF; CDR3 DNA: TGCGCCAGCAGACCTGACGGACTAGCGGGACTCTGGGGAACAGATACGCAGTATTTT
D gene: NA; CDR3 length: 14; V gene: TRBV2; J gene: TRBJ1-1; clone size: NA; CDR3 protein: CASSGSGNFGEAFF; CDR3 DNA: TGTGCCAGCAGTGGATCCGGGAACTTCGGTGAAGCTTTCTTT
D gene: NA; CDR3 length: 14; V gene: TRBV2; J gene: TRBJ2-7; clone size: NA; CDR3 protein: CASSLQAISYEQYF; CDR3 DNA: TGTGCCAGCAGTTTACAGGCTATCTCCTACGAGCAGTACTTC
D gene: TRBD2; CDR3 length: 14; V gene: TRBV15; J gene: TRBJ2-5; clone size: NA; CDR3 protein: CATGTSGSVETQYF; CDR3 DNA: TGTGCCACCGGGACTAGCGGGAGTGTCGAGACCCAGTACTTC
D gene: TRBD2; CDR3 length: 15; V gene: TRBV7-2; J gene: TRBJ2-5; clone size: NA; CDR3 protein: CASSPESLAGETQYF; CDR3 DNA: TGTGCCAGCAGCCCAGAGTCACTAGCGGGGGAGACCCAGTACTTC
D gene: NA; CDR3 length: 13; V gene: TRBV5-6; J gene: TRBJ1-3; clone size: NA; CDR3 protein: CASSVDAGNTIYF; CDR3 DNA: TGTGCCAGCAGCGTAGACGCTGGAAACACCATATATTTT
D gene: NA; CDR3 length: 17; V gene: TRBV5-8; J gene: TRBJ2-2; clone size: NA; CDR3 protein: CASSLAWTALNTGELFF; CDR3 DNA: TGTGCCAGCAGCTTGGCTTGGACAGCCTTGAACACCGGGGAGCTGTTTTTT
D gene: TRBD2; CDR3 length: 16; V gene: TRBV4-1; J gene: TRBJ2-2; clone size: NA; CDR3 protein: CASARRGAGYTGELFF; CDR3 DNA: TGCGCCAGCGCCAGGCGGGGGGCGGGATACACCGGGGAGCTGTTTTTT
D gene: TRBD2; CDR3 length: 15; V gene: TRBV7-3; J gene: TRBJ2-3; clone size: NA; CDR3 protein: CASSRGGFSTDTQYF; CDR3 DNA: TGTGCCAGCAGCCGCGGGGGGTTCAGCACAGATACGCAGTATTTT
D gene: NA; CDR3 length: 16; V gene: TRBV5-1; J gene: TRBJ2-2; clone size: few; CDR3 protein: CASSLTWQGNTGELFF; CDR3 DNA: TGCGCCAGCAGCTTGACCTGGCAGGGGAACACCGGGGAGCTGTTTTTT
D gene: TRBD1; CDR3 length: 15; V gene: TRBV7-2; J gene: TRBJ1-5; clone size: NA; CDR3 protein: CASSLGQGFYQPQHF; CDR3 DNA: TGTGCCAGCAGCTTAGGACAGGGGTTCTATCAGCCCCAGCATTTT
D gene: TRBD1; CDR3 length: 15; V gene: TRBV28; J gene: TRBJ1-2; clone size: NA; CDR3 protein: CASSASGGASYGYTF; CDR3 DNA: TGTGCCAGCAGTGCATCAGGGGGGGCGAGCTATGGCTACACCTTC
D gene: TRBD2; CDR3 length: 15; V gene: TRBV19; J gene: TRBJ2-1; clone size: once; CDR3 protein: CASSIREETYNEQFF; CDR3 DNA: TGTGCCAGTAGTATCCGGGAGGAAACCTACAATGAGCAGTTCTTC
D gene: NA; CDR3 length: 15; V gene: TRBV30; J gene: TRBJ1-3; clone size: NA; CDR3 protein: CACRSWGLGSNTIYF; CDR3 DNA: TGTGCCTGCCGCTCGTGGGGCCTAGGGTCAAACACCATATATTTT
D gene: NA; CDR3 length: 17; V gene: TRBV27; J gene: TRBJ2-2; clone size: NA; CDR3 protein: CASSYDRGQTNTGELFF; CDR3 DNA: TGTGCCAGCAGTTACGACCGCGGACAGACGAACACCGGGGAGCTGTTTTTT
D gene: NA; CDR3 length: 14; V gene: TRBV11-2; J gene: TRBJ1-2; clone size: NA; CDR3 protein: CASSLDGFRYGYTF; CDR3 DNA: TGTGCCAGCAGCTTAGACGGGTTCCGCTATGGCTACACCTTC
D gene: NA; CDR3 length: 12; V gene: TRBV7-9; J gene: TRBJ2-5; clone size: once; CDR3 protein: CASRAEGETQYF; CDR3 DNA: TGTGCCAGCAGGGCAGAGGGTGAGACCCAGTACTTC
D gene: NA; CDR3 length: 13; V gene: TRBV28; J gene: TRBJ1-2; clone size: NA; CDR3 protein: CASSLGPASGNTF; CDR3 DNA: TGTGCCAGCAGTTTAGGGCCAGCTAGTGGAAACACCTTC